This entry concerns a single T cell receptor beta chain. What antigen it recognizes has not been identified. There are no base qualities to consult, and no much larger clone falls within one base. V is clipped by 0 bases and J by 3 bases, and the sequence between their germline boundaries is 11 bases long. CDR1 and CDR2 were assigned from the germline V gene as SGHAT and FQNNGV. The CDR3 spans 15 residues, from the cysteine through the phenylalanine. This entry keeps only the CDR3 DNA: 45 bases, framed from base 1. This sample is part of a study of tumor-infiltrating lymphocytes in primary liver carcinoma (dated by TCRdb to 2016 to 2017). About the full investigation: Between late 2015 and 2016, 4 to 6 patients in China with histopathologically diagnosed primary liver carcinoma had surgical resection. Hepatocellular carcinoma (four) or combined HCC and intrahepatic cholangiocarcinoma (one) was present in the five patients, who were three men and two women aged 30 to 69 years. Across five regions of each liver tumor, along with adjacent normal tissue and blood, the study brought together TCRbeta repertoire sequencing, expression microarrays and whole-exome sequencing. Tumors of the five patients were stage T1-T3 N0M0 with maximum diameters of roughly 4.2 to 10 cm. A total of 35 specimens from 5 patients underwent TCRbeta repertoire sequencing, comprising around 25 tumor regions, 5 adjacent noncancerous liver tissues and 5 peripheral blood samples. Reproducibility between technical replicate repertoires was high, with correlation coefficients above 0.95 and mean shared-clone rates roughly 0.86. Each sample produced roughly 3.65 to 8 million productive TCRbeta reads, and read depth showed no significant difference between tissue types. General study outcomes and caveats: Repertoire overlap was higher between tumor regions (mean roughly 35%) than tumor-adjacent (approximately 17%) or tumor-blood (14%) pairs, consistent with antigen-driven expansion. Because only the TCR beta chain was sequenced and unpaired alpha chains were not captured, true repertoire diversity is likely underestimated. A significantly larger repertoire fraction was made up by the top 250 clones in tumors than in blood (p = 0.039). Since the samples were bulk and unsorted, there was no way to compare CD4+ and CD8+ T cell repertoires. The study included only a few patients, and the authors note findings should be validated in a larger study.

Using a constant-region primer and ProtoScript II reverse transcriptase, TCRbeta-specific cDNA was reverse-transcribed from roughly 460 ng total RNA. The TCRbeta libraries were prepared through three rounds of nested multiplex PCR following a slightly modified ARM-PCR procedure. Each of the first two PCR rounds ran for approximately 10 cycles and used multiplex TRBV1-TRBV30 forward primers together with a Cbeta reverse primer. A final 25-cycle PCR with Deep VentR polymerase added sample barcodes and Illumina adapters. Before sequencing, amplicons between 200 and 500 bp were purified from gel using a QIAquick gel extraction kit. An Illumina HiSeq 2500 was used to sequence the TCRbeta amplicons with 250-bp paired-end reads. For the original study's pipeline: Trimmomatic v0.33 was used to quality-trim the reads, and FLASH v1.2.11 was used to merge paired reads so that full CDR3 sequences could be recovered. V, D and J germline segments were assigned to the rearranged TCRbeta sequences by MiGEC v1.2.1b. Clonotype statistics and Shannon-Wiener diversity indices were computed with VDJtools v1.0.0. To cut down on sampling bias, every analysis after diversity analysis relied on just the 250 most abundant clonotypes from each sample. TCRdb took the public reads, trimmed them with fastp at Q25, ran MiXCR for clone calling and kept in-frame beta chains. Rows are combined by CDR3 protein, so each entry shows the most common genes and DNA. The V and J calls reflect TCRdb's pipeline rather than the authors' work. The sample table lists 300,000 to 400,000 distinct CDR3 sequences, about 61% of them with a count of one. Jointly, the top ten make up roughly 6% of the sample.

Blood RNA was extracted from unsorted whole blood using TRIzol reagent, and germline DNA was obtained with the DNeasy Blood & Tissue kit. At the time of sampling, the patients were treatment-naive and had chronic HBV infection. Before surgery, 4 to 5 milliliters of peripheral blood were collected into K2EDTA tubes. The V and J segments used are TRBV11-2 and TRBJ1-2; no D segment can be confidently identified. This TCR derives from a man aged 35-49 years with primary liver carcinoma and hepatitis B virus infection. Sequencing was carried out using peripheral blood. The base sequence is TGTGCCAGCAGCTTAGATCAATTGAGCGACTATGGCTACACCTTC. It translates to CASSLDQLSDYGYTF.